This T cell receptor (beta chain) was captured in a study of T-cell reconstitution after alpha-beta-depleted transplantation in children. Study-wide results and caveats: T-cell counts and diversity at one year following transplant were attributed mainly to newly produced T cells.

V was trimmed by 2 bases and J by 3 bases, leaving 11 bases between them. Germline CDR1 reads SGHTA; CDR2 reads FQGTGA. The CDR3 loop spans 15 amino acids. This clonotype has more than one count but fewer than ten. Its target is unknown. Researchers prepared the TCRbeta library using unique molecular identifiers, the study reports. Via MiXCR, TCRdb re-called the PCR reads, giving one row per CDR3 protein. The repertoire includes 200,000 to 250,000 distinct CDR3 sequences, under 8.5% of them detected once, and 35% to 45% sits in the top ten. The source material was PBMCs, mostly from graft donor cells, sampled 360 days after TCRalphabeta/CD19-depleted stem cell transplant. The sequence was collected from a male patient aged 2-10 years who had a stem cell transplant for acute myeloid leukemia, so the T cells may come from the graft donor. The chain combines TRBV7-3 with TRBJ2-1; possibly TRBD2 for D (5 bases). The CDR3 loop reads CASSLGGRGYNEQFF. The DNA of the CDR3 is TGTGCCAGCAGCTTAGGTGGGAGAGGCTACAATGAGCAGTTCTTC. Variable domain in full (rest from reference TRBV7-3 and TRBJ2-1): GAGVSQTPSNKVTEKGKYVELRCDPISGHTALYWYRQSLGQGPEFLIYFQGTGAADDSGLPNDRFFAVRPEGSVSTLKIQRTERGDSAVYLCASSLGGRGYNEQFFGPGTRLTVL.